This T cell receptor (beta chain) was identified in a study of Ad26.COV2.S vaccination and SARS-CoV-2 variants. Study information: Ad26.COV2.S given intramuscularly, once or twice 56 days apart.

Using immunoSEQ multiplex PCR, the repertoire was profiled, and TCRdb retains in-frame clones only, with some absent. Of some 250,000 clones listed, 88% are singletons. Sample treatment: around 19 received Ad26.COV2.S at low or high dose, single or two shots; about 5 received placebo; per-sample allocation not given. All samples were drawn on day 63, counting from the first vaccine or placebo injection. V shed 0 bases and J shed 4 bases, with 9 bases lying between them. This CDR3 comprises 14 residues. Germline V CDR1 and CDR2: SGHAT, FQNNGV. The receptor was isolated from a person between 18 and 59 years old who received the Ad26.COV2.S COVID-19 vaccine or a placebo. This chain connects TRBV11-2 to TRBJ1-2; tentatively, D is TRBD1 (5 bases). The sample in question was peripheral blood, obtained in a trial of Ad26.COV2.S vaccine versus placebo. CDR3 DNA: TGTGCCAGCAGCTTAGATCGAGGGGTCTATGGCTACACCTTC. Residues: CASSLDRGVYGYTF.